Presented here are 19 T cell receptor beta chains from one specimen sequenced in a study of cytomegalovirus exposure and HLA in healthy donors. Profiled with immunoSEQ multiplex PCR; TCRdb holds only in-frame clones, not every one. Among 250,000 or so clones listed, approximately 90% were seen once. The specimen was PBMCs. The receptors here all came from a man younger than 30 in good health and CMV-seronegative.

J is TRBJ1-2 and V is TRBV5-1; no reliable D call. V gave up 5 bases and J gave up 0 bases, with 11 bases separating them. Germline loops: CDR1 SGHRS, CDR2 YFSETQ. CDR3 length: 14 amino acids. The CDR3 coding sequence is TGCGCCAGCAGTCGGGGTAGAGCTAACTATGGCTACACCTTC. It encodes CASSRGRANYGYTF.

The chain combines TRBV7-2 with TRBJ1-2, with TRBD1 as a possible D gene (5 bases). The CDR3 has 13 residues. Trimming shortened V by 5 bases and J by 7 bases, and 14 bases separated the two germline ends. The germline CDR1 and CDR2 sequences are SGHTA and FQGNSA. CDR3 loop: CASSTGDSIGYTF. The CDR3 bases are TGTGCCAGCAGCACAGGAGACAGCATTGGCTACACCTTC. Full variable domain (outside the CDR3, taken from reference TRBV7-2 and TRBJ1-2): GAGVSQSPSNKVTEKGKDVELRCDPISGHTALYWYRQSLGQGLEFLIYFQGNSAPDKSGLPSDRFSAERTGGSVSTLTIQRTQQEDSAVYLCASSTGDSIGYTFGSGTRLTVV.

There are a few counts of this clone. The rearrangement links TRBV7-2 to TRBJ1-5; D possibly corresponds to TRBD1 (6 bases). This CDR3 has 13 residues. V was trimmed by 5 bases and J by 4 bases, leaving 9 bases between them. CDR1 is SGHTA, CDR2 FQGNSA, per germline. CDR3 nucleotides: TGTGCCAGCAGCCGGACAGCAAATCAGCCCCAGCATTTT. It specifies CASSRTANQPQHF.

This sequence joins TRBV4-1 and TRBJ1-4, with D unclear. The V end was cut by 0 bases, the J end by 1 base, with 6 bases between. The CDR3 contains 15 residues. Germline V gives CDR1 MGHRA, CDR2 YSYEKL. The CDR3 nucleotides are TGCGCCAGCAGCCAAGATTCGGGAACTAATGAAAAACTGTTTTTT. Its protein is CASSQDSGTNEKLFF.

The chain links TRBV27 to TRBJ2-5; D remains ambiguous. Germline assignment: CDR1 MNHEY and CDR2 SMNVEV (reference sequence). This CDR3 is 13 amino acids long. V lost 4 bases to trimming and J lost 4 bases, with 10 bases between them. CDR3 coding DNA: TGTGCCAGCAGTTCCCGCCCCGGAGAGACCCAGTACTTC. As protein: CASSSRPGETQYF.

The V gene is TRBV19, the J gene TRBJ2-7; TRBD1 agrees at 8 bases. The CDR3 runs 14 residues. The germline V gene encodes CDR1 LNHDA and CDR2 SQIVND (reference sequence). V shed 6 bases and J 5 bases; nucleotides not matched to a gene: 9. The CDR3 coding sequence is TGTGCCAGTAGACGACAGGGGTTTGTCGACGAGCAGTACTTC. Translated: CASRRQGFVDEQYF.

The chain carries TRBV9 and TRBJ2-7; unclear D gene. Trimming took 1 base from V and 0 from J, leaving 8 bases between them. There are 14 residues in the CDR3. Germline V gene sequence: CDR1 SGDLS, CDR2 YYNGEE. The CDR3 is CASSVYASSYEQYF. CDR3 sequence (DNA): TGTGCCAGCAGCGTATACGCGAGCTCCTACGAGCAGTACTTC.

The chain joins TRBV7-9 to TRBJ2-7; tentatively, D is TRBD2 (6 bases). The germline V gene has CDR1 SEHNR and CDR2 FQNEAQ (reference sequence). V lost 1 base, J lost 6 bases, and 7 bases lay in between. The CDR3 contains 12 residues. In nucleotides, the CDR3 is TGTGCCAGCAGCTTAGGGAGGGGCGAGCAGTACTTC. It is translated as CASSLGRGEQYF.

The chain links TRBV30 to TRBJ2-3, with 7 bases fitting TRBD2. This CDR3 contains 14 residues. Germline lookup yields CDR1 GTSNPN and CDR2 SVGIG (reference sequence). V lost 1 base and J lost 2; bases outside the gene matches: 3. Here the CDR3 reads CAWSASGFTDTQYF. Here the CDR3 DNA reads TGTGCCTGGAGTGCTAGCGGCTTCACAGATACGCAGTATTTT. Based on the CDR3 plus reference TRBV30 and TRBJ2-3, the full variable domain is SQTIHQWPATLVQPVGSPLSLECTVEGTSNPNLYWYRQAAGRGLQLLFYSVGIGQISSEVPQNLSASRPQDRQFILSSKKLLLSDSGFYLCAWSASGFTDTQYFGPGTRLTVL.

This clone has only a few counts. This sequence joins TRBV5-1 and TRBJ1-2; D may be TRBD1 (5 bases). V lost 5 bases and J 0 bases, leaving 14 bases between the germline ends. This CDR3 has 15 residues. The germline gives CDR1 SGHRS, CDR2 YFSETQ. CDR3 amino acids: CASRAQGLPNYGYTF. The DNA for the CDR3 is TGCGCCAGCAGGGCCCAGGGCCTTCCTAACTATGGCTACACCTTC.

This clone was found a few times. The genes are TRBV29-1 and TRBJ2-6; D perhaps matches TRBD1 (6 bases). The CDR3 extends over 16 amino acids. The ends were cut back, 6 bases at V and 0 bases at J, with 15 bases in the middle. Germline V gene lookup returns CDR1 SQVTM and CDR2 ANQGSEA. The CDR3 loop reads CSVFRDTDSGANVLTF. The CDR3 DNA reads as TGCAGCGTATTTCGGGACACCGACTCTGGGGCCAACGTCCTGACTTTC. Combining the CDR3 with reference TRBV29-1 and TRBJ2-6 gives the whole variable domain SAVISQKPSRDICQRGTSLTIQCQVDSQVTMMFWYRQQPGQSLTLIATANQGSEATYESGFVIDKFPISRPNLTFSTLTVSNMSPEDSSIYLCSVFRDTDSGANVLTFGAGSRLTVL.

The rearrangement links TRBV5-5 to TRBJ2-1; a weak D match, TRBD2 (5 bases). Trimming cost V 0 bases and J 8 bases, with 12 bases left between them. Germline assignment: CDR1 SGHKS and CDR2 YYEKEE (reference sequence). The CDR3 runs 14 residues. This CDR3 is CASSLELVSDEQFF. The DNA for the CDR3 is TGTGCCAGCAGCTTGGAACTAGTGAGCGATGAGCAGTTCTTC.

CDR3 amino acids: CASSQMRQEQYF. Here the CDR3 DNA reads TGTGCCAGCAGTCAGATGCGACAGGAGCAGTACTTC. The chain couples TRBV2 to TRBJ2-7; TRBD1 is a possible D gene (5 bases). The length of the CDR3 is 12 residues. Germline V gene data show CDR1 as SNHLY and CDR2 as FYNNEI. The V and J ends lost 5 bases and 7 bases respectively, with 12 bases between them.

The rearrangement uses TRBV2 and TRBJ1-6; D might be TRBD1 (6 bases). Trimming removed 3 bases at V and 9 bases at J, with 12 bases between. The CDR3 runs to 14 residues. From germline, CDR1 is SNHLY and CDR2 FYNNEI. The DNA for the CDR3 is TGTGCCAGCAGTGAGGGGGGGGCAATTTCACCCCTCCACTTT. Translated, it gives CASSEGGAISPLHF.

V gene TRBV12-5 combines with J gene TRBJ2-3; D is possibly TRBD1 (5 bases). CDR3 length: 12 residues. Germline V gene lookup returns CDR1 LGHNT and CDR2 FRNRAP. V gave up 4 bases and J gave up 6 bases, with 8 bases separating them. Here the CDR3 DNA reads TGTGCTAGTGGTTCTGGGGCCGATACGCAGTATTTT. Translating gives CASGSGADTQYF.

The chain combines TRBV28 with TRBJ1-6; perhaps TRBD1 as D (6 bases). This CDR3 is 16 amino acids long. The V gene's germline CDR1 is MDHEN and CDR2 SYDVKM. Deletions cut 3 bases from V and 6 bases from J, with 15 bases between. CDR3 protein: CASSLETGGFNSPLHF. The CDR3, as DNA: TGTGCCAGCAGTTTGGAGACAGGAGGATTTAATTCACCCCTCCACTTT.

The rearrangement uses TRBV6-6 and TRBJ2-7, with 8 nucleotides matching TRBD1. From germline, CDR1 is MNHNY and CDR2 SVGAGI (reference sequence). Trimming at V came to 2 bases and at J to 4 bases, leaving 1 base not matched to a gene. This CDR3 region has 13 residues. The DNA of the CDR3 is TGTGCCAGCAGTTACCAGGGGGCGTACGAGCAGTACTTC. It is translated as CASSYQGAYEQYF.

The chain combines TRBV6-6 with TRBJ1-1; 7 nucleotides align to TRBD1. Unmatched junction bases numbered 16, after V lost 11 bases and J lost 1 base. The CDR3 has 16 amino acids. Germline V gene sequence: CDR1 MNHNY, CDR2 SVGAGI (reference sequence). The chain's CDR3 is CAGTSLTGTANTEAFF. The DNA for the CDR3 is TGTGCCGGCACCAGCCTGACGGGGACAGCGAACACTGAAGCTTTCTTT.

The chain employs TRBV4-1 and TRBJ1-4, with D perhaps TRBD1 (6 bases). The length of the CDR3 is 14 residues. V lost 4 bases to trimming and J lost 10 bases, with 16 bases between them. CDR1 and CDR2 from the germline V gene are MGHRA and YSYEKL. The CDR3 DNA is TGCGCCAGCAGCCCGTCCACAGACAGGCGAAAACTGTTTTTT. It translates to CASSPSTDRRKLFF.